This TCR beta chain was recorded in a study of cytomegalovirus exposure and HLA in healthy donors. Study-level results: Based on reports, TCR beta sequences accurately predicted HLA-A and HLA-B alleles for most subjects.

CDR3 length equals 16 residues. Germline V gives CDR1 SGHDT, CDR2 YYEEEE. Trimming took 4 bases from V and 4 from J; bases not matched to a gene: 8. The PCR ran on 60 Vbeta and 13 Jbeta primers. Data came from immunoSEQ multiplex PCR; TCRdb stores just in-frame clones and leaves some out. This table has around 130,000 clones, over 8.5% appearing once. In regard to this clone: The antigen remains unidentified.

The specimen was PBMCs. The clonotype comes from a woman aged 40 to 49 in good health and CMV-seropositive. The rearrangement links TRBV5-6 to TRBJ1-1, with 12 bases matching TRBD1. The DNA for the CDR3 is TGTGCCAGCAGCCCCGGGACAGGGGGCCTCGGCACTGAAGCTTTCTTT. It yields the protein CASSPGTGGLGTEAFF. The full variable domain, in which reference TRBV5-6 and TRBJ1-1 provide the parts outside the CDR3, is DAGVTQSPTHLIKTRGQQVTLRCSPKSGHDTVSWYQQALGQGPQFIFQYYEEEERQRGNFPDRFSGHQFPNYSSELNVNALLLGDSALYLCASSPGTGGLGTEAFFGQGTRLTVV.